What follows describes a single T cell receptor beta chain. Which antigen it targets is not known. The record has no base qualities; no much larger clone is one base away. This sample is part of a study of cytomegalovirus exposure and HLA in healthy donors (dated by TCRdb to about 2017). Notes on the research overall: In an earlier analysis of 550 to 750 of the donors, 276 Gb of sequence data and 90 million to 120 million unique TCR beta sequences from about 179 million T cells were reported. Roughly 300 gigabases of sequencing data and around 85 million unique TCR sequences made up an early release that covered 500 to 700 HLA-typed donors. Among the roughly 400 genotyped donors, around 81% belonged to the genetic ancestry cluster associated with self-reported Caucasian donors. The study was designed to test whether signatures of past pathogen exposure could be identified by cataloging public T cell receptors. The T cell repertoires of 666 subjects were profiled by immunosequencing and related to cytomegalovirus serostatus. In addition to the first cohort of 500 to 850 subjects, a separate validation cohort of 100 to 150 different subjects was used. High-throughput TCR immunosequencing, statistical association of individual TCRs with disease status, and machine learning were combined to predict cytomegalovirus infection status. To study patterns of TCR occurrence, a later analysis re-analyzed previously published TCR beta repertoires from several hundred donors and added high-resolution HLA genotyping. Rather than drawing on any new phenotypic data, the later analysis identified candidate immune exposures from TCR beta sequences and the way those sequences occurred across donors. An earlier analysis of 587 of the donors applied high-throughput TCR beta sequencing to assess whether each TCR beta V gene segment acted as functional or pseudogenic. Donor age, sex, ethnicity and CMV serostatus were compiled together with the repertoire data. Genome-wide SNP genotypes for about three fifths of the roughly 670 donors were used in a later genetic analysis, which treated that subset as a discovery cohort. Every repertoire in the discovery cohort had been generated on one and the same sequencing platform. HLA typing covered class I and class II loci at four-digit resolution. Typing coverage varied by locus: roughly 620-630 donors for A, B, C, DRB1 and DQB1; roughly 500 for DQA1; about 600 for DPA1; around 450 for DPB1. A handful of DR-DQ haplotypes were treated as single units for association and clustering because of strong linkage in the cohort. Among about 390 genotyped donors of the cohort, an average of 235,054 unique TCR beta nucleotide sequences were sequenced per donor, roughly 20% of them non-productive.

Receptors were amplified or captured by the immunoSEQ multiplex PCR assay. A mixture of 60 forward primers for TCR Vbeta segments and 13 reverse primers for TCR Jbeta segments was used in the multiplex PCR. The CDR3 region of rearranged TCR beta genes was amplified from genomic DNA with a multiplex PCR assay. Amplified TCR beta libraries were sequenced as 87-base-pair reads on the Illumina HiSeq System. On the study's bioinformatics: In a later analysis, around 80 million unique TCR beta chains were counted across the 650 to 750 repertoires, and roughly 11 million of these chains were shared by at least two donors. Raw reads were error-corrected and collapsed into unique sequences by a nearest-neighbor algorithm in which closely related sequences were merged to remove PCR and sequencing errors. V, D and J gene segments were assigned by aligning CDR3 sequences to IMGT reference sequences. For a sequence to be retained, a match of at least six nucleotides was required to both a V gene segment and a J gene segment. A rearrangement counted as productive if the CDR3 had no stop codons and remained in frame with V and J, and every other rearrangement counted as non-productive. CDR3 was defined according to IMGT convention as the region running from the second conserved V-encoded cysteine to the conserved J-encoded phenylalanine. The earlier analysis of 587 of the donors excluded any sequence lacking an unambiguous match to a single V gene segment. In an earlier analysis of more than 500 of the donors, a V segment was called functional when productive rearrangements were above 56.7%, and segregating when the standard deviation between donors exceeded 5%. A statistical classification framework was built for diagnosing cytomegalovirus status from the catalog of TCR beta chain sequences. In a later analysis, TCR nucleotide sequences were compared against IMGT/GENE-DB human TR gene sequences so that V and J genes could be assigned. Using the TCRdist pipeline, a later analysis assigned CDR3 sequences along with most-parsimonious VDJ recombination scenarios. In a later analysis, each TCR beta chain was defined by its CDR3 amino acid sequence together with its V-gene family, and reads lacking a unique V-gene family were excluded. As a way to deal with suspected cross-contamination and a sequencing artifact, a later analysis dropped 450 to 600 nucleotide sequences that were highly shared and had low generation probability. In a later analysis, a clonal expansion index was calculated for each public chain from normalized within-repertoire ranks of inferred template counts. A later analysis computed generation probabilities with a VDJ recombination model fitted to out-of-frame rearrangements, and checked the results against IGoR. In a later analysis, TCR-TCR, TCR-HLA and TCR-CMV co-occurrence was scored with hypergeometric tests, and a repertoire-size bias correction was applied to TCR pairs. A later analysis estimated false discovery rates by permuting HLA or CMV assignments 20 times. A later analysis grouped co-occurring TCRs with DBSCAN, adding TCRdist sequence similarity when clustering within HLA-allele-positive subsets. Repertoires with fewer than 30,000 or more than 120,000 public chains, plus five repertoires with anomalous nucleotide sharing, were excluded from co-occurrence clustering. TCRdb retrieved this table from immuneACCESS and kept in-frame rearrangements only. Not all clones are present; in checked studies, unresolved V genes account for under half, and no reason is known for the remainder. The V and J calls and clone size come from that table; D and trimming were worked out from the DNA. This sample comprises roughly 100,000 clones, over 70% of them detected only once. Approximately 2.2% of the sample rests with the top ten.

What the study reported, not specific to this receptor: According to a later genetic analysis, donors in an Asian-associated ancestry cluster had fewer N-insertions in productive TCRs than the roughly 670-donor mean. HLA typing was unavailable for some donors at each locus, so association tests used only the typed subset. In both the original and validation cohorts, the classifier was reported to diagnose cytomegalovirus status with high specificity and sensitivity. While some public TCRs were present in many individuals, most TCR sequences turned up only very rarely across donors. In a later analysis, 15,000 to 20,000 TCR beta sequences were associated with specific HLA alleles at a false discovery rate of 0.05. Strong co-occurrence of HLA alleles, especially DR and DQ, made assigning TCR associations to individual alleles difficult. In vitro tests confirmed that a few of the cytomegalovirus-associated TCR beta chains recognize cytomegalovirus antigens. For the cohort, immune exposure information was limited to CMV serostatus. In a later analysis, HLA-associated TCR beta chains showed more clonal expansion and lower generation probabilities than non-associated chains that were equally common. The authors suggested that the approach could potentially be generalized to other disease states and immunological phenotypes. Several of the top co-occurrence clusters appeared to be linked to parvovirus B19, influenza, CMV and Epstein-Barr virus, according to a later analysis. In a later analysis, TCR association rates were found to vary across HLA loci, with the most associated TCRs seen for DRB1 alleles and the fewest for HLA-C alleles. Some IMGT-functional V segments, including TRBV6-2 and TRBV6-3, could not be told apart with the 87-base-pair reads, so those segments were excluded. A further reported finding was that TCR beta sequences accurately predicted the HLA-A and HLA-B alleles for most subjects in the first cohort. This cohort had only TCR beta chains sequenced, and the lack of alpha or paired-chain data limited which features could be detected. Correlated functional status among segregating V segments might be attributable to linkage disequilibrium, but an unknown experimental factor could not be ruled out. Because counts were too low, approximately 18 rarely observed V segments, including chromosome 9 orphons, were excluded from the earlier analysis of 587 of the donors. A later genetic analysis associated a missense DCLRE1C variant with V-gene and J-gene trimming of TCR beta chains, and an independent cohort replicated the association. Most CMV-associated TCR beta chains appeared to be HLA-restricted in a later analysis, and the HLA associations seemed to be driven largely by CMV exposure. Sequencing depth was assumed to be roughly uniform across donors in the presence/absence analyses, though that assumption may not hold. An earlier analysis of approximately 500 of the donors showed that most TCR beta V segments appeared in productive rearrangements either about 87% or about 30% of the time, which broadly matched IMGT annotations. A group of highly shared sequence variants was considered likely to be a technical artifact of the sequencing pipeline. In the study, roughly 160 TCR beta chains were listed as associated with cytomegalovirus.

In total, approximately 690 healthy bone marrow donors made up the cohort. Cohort members were all nominally healthy when sampled, although unrecorded immune exposures were likely present. The donor tested CMV seronegative, placing the donor among the 300 to 400 seronegative members of the cohort. Every donor gave a peripheral blood sample, and the peripheral blood mononuclear cells from that sample were used for TCR beta sequencing. The Qiagen DNeasy Blood Extraction Kit was used to extract genomic DNA from the blood cell samples. Trimming accounts for 3 bases at V and 2 bases at J, while the number of junction bases matched to no gene is 3. The CDR3 has 16 amino acids, counting the end cysteine and phenylalanine. Just the 48-base CDR3 DNA is kept, in frame starting at base 1. Looking up the germline V gene yields CDR1 SGHRS and CDR2 YFSETQ.

The source is a young man in good health and CMV-seronegative. This sequence uses TRBV5-1 and TRBJ2-6; TRBD1 matches 9 bases in the middle. Sample: PBMCs. The bases are TGCGCCAGCAGCTCTGGACAGGGGCCTGGGGCCAACGTCCTGACTTTC. The encoded protein is CASSSGQGPGANVLTF.